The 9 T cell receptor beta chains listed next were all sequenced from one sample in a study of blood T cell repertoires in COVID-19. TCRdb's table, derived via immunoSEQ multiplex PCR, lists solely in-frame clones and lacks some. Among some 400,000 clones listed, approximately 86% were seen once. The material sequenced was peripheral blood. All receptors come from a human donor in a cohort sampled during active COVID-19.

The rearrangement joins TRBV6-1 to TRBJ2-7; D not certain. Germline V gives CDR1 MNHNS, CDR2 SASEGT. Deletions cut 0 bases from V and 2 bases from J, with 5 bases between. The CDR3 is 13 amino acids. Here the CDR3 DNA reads TGTGCCAGCAGTGAAGCCTATGCCTACGAGCAGTACTTC. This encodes CASSEAYAYEQYF.

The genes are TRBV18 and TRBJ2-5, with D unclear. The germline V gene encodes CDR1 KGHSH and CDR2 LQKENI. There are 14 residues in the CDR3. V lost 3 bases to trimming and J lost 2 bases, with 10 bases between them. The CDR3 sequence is CASSPQFNQETQYF. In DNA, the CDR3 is TGTGCCAGCTCACCTCAGTTTAATCAAGAGACCCAGTACTTC. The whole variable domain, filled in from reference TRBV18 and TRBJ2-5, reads NAGVMQNPRHLVRRRGQEARLRCSPMKGHSHVYWYRQLPEEGLKFMVYLQKENIIDESGMPKERFSAEFPKEGPSILRIQQVVRGDSAAYFCASSPQFNQETQYFGPGTRLLVL.

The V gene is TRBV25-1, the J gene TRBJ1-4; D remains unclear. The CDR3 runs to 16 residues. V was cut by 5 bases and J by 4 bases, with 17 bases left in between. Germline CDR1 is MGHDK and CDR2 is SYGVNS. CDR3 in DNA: TGTGCCAGCAGTTTAATGGGAGGACGTTATAATGAAAAACTGTTTTTT. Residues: CASSLMGGRYNEKLFF.

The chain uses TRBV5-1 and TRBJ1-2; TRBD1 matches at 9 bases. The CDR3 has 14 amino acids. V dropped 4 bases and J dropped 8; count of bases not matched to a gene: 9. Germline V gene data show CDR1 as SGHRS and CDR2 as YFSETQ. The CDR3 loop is CASSPGQGSLGYTF. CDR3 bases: TGCGCCAGCAGCCCGGGACAGGGCAGTCTGGGCTACACCTTC. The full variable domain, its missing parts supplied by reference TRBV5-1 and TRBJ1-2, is KAGVTQTPRYLIKTRGQQVTLSCSPISGHRSVSWYQQTPGQGLQFLFEYFSETQRNKGNFPGRFSGRQFSNSRSEMNVSTLELGDSALYLCASSPGQGSLGYTFGSGTRLTVV.

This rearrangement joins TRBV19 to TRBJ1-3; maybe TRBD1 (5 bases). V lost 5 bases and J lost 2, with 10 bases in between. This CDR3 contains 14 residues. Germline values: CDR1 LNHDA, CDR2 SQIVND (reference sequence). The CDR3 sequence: CASSWGRAGNTIYF. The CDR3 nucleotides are TGTGCCAGTAGTTGGGGCAGGGCTGGAAACACCATATATTTT.

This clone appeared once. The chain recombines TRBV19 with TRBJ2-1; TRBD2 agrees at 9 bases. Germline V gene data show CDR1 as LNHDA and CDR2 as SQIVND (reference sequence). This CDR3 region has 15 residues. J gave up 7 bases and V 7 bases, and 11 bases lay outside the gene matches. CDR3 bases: TGTGCCAGTAAGATCTCTAGCGGGGATTTGAATGAGCAGTTCTTC. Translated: CASKISSGDLNEQFF.

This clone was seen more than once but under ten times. DNA for the CDR3: TGTGCCAGTAGGTGGGCGGGATTGGCCACAGATACGCAGTATTTT. As protein: CASRWAGLATDTQYF. The genes are TRBV19 and TRBJ2-3, with D tentatively TRBD2 (6 bases). Deletions cut 6 bases from V and 2 bases from J, with 15 bases between. Germline-derived CDR1 and CDR2 are LNHDA and SQIVND (reference sequence). This CDR3 region has 15 residues.

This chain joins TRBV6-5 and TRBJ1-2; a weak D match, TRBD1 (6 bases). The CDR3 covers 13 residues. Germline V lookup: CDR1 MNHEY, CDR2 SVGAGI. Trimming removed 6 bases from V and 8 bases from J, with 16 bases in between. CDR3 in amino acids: CASSPDRRWGYTF. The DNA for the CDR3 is TGTGCCAGCAGCCCAGACAGGCGTTGGGGCTACACCTTC.

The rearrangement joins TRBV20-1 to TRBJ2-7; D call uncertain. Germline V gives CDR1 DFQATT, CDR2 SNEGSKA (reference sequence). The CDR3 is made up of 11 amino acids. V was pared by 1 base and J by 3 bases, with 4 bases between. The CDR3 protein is CSARGHYEQYF. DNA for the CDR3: TGCAGTGCTAGAGGACACTACGAGCAGTACTTC.